This T cell receptor (beta chain) was found in a study of vaccination and CD4 T cells after COVID-19 (dated by TCRdb to the early 2020s). A note on the overall study: SARS-CoV-2 positivity had been established in the convalescent patients by nasal swab PCR, and mild disease was recorded in roughly 10 of these patients and severe disease in one. Six males and four females were included in the convalescent cohort, with two Hispanic individuals, seven Caucasians, two Asians and one multiracial person represented. Each participant got two doses of either the Pfizer-BioNTech BNT162b2 vaccine (n=8) or the Moderna mRNA-1273 vaccine (n=2). Post-COVID blood samples were collected from convalescent patients a median of around 100 days after diagnosis, with a range of roughly 30 to 161 days. Post-vaccine blood samples were taken a median of about 77 days after the second vaccine dose, with a range of roughly 13 to 250 days. For stimulating the cultures, overlapping spike peptide pools were used, derived from SARS-CoV-2 as well as from the common cold coronaviruses HCoV-NL63, HCoV-OC43 and HCoV-229E. Control cultures used a CEFX viral epitope pool as positive control, an HIV-1 Nef peptide pool as negative control, or no peptide. In around 9 COVID-19 convalescent patients and a handful of infection-naive healthy vaccine recipients, researchers compared the spike-specific CD4+ TCR repertoire from before mRNA vaccination with the repertoire from after. What the work shows at the level of the full study, not this receptor alone: Relatively few convalescent patients were included in the study, and early timepoints after natural infection were not analyzed. The median count of SARS-CoV-2-reactive clonotypes went up from approximately 22 after infection to 38 after vaccination, although the change was not significant. Among convalescent patients, a median about 86% of the SARS-CoV-2-reactive clones seen after vaccination appeared only after vaccination, which suggests priming specific to the vaccine. Of the vaccine-specific clones found in convalescent patients, nearly all (304 of 307) were mono-reactive for SARS-CoV-2 spike instead of being cross-reactive with common cold coronaviruses.

As concerns this clonotype: The antigen it recognizes is unknown. Base qualities are not recorded, but no much larger clone differs from it by a single base.

Libraries were made using PCR. At the Johns Hopkins FTIC core, DNA from the cultured CD4+ T cells underwent TCR sequencing with the Oncomine TCR Beta short-read assay. The QIAamp micro DNA kit was used to extract genomic DNA from the cultured CD4+ T cells. Oncomine TCR Beta libraries from cultured CD4+ T cells were pooled using unique dual indexes and sequenced on an Illumina iSeq 100. Turning to the authors' computational methods: Non-productive sequences were removed, and CDR3s that did not start with C, did not end with F or W, or were shorter than 7 amino acids were discarded. Antigen-specific clonotypes were identified with the MANAFEST web application by comparing peptide-stimulated wells with reference and other culture wells. For a clone to be called positive, the clone needed an FDR below 0.05, an odds ratio above 5, and a productive frequency above 0.1% in at least two of three replicate wells. Clonotypes that were significantly expanded in both SARS-CoV-2 spike wells and at least one common cold coronavirus spike condition were defined as cross-reactive. Levenshtein distances (stringdist) and unrooted phylogenetic trees (ape) in R version 3.6.1 were used to assess CDR3 homology. Using fastp at Q25 and MiXCR, TCRdb reprocessed the public reads and kept productive beta chains. CDR3 protein duplicates are merged, each entry listing the most common genes and DNA. The V and J calls come from TCRdb's annotation, not from the publication. The sample table lists roughly 14,000 distinct CDR3 sequences, 40% to 60% of them with a count of one. Jointly, the top ten make up about 16% of the sample.

For CDR1 and CDR2, the germline V gene lists SGHTA and FQGTGA. From its cysteine to its phenylalanine, the CDR3 spans 16 amino acids. Kept here is only the CDR3 DNA, which spans 48 bases and is read in frame from base 1. V and J are trimmed by 5 bases and 2 bases, and the gene matches miss 5 bases of the junction. The sample's treatment or condition label, decoded: approximately 9-day PBMC culture with coronavirus spike peptide pools or control peptides (ViraFEST assay). The study used the ViraFEST assay, which expanded antigen-specific T cells with peptide pools and then identified expanded clonotypes by TCR sequencing. The positive SARS-CoV-2 PCR tests of the convalescent patients were dated from March to December 2020, before the Alpha, Beta and Delta variants emerged in the United States. Each well held more than 1.5 million PBMCs cultured in IMDM containing roughly 5% human AB serum and approximately 9.4 IU/ml IL-2, with around 9.2 ug/ml peptide pools added. Half of the culture medium was replaced with fresh IL-2-containing medium on days 3 and 7. CD4+ T cells were isolated after approximately ten days of culture through negative selection using the EasySep CD4+ T cell isolation kit. Ficoll-Paque Plus gradient centrifugation was used to isolate PBMCs from whole blood, and the isolated PBMCs were then either used fresh or cryopreserved at -140C. Each culture condition was generally run in triplicate wells.

The chain is encoded by TRBV7-3 joined to TRBJ2-2, and 10 junction bases match TRBD2. The receptor was isolated from a human donor who had recovered from COVID-19. The sequenced sample was CD4+ T cells from blood, cultured in vitro, obtained before SARS-CoV-2 vaccination. This receptor carries the CDR3 CASSKAGGANTGELFF. The DNA is TGTGCCAGCAGCAAAGCGGGAGGGGCAAACACCGGGGAGCTGTTTTTT.